This TCR beta chain was recovered during a study of tumor-infiltrating lymphocytes in primary liver carcinoma. Unsorted bulk tissue (about 19-33 mg) underwent RNA and DNA co-extraction. The CDR3 covers 13 residues. CDR1 and CDR2 (germline): LNHDA, SQIVND (reference sequence). Trimming stripped 6 bases from V and 7 bases from J, with 15 bases between. Priming with a constant-region primer yielded TCR beta cDNA from roughly 0.45 ug total RNA. Three-round nested multiplex PCR performed with slightly modified ARM-PCR produced the TCR beta libraries. Researchers ran the first two PCR rounds for 9 to 10 cycles each with TRBV1-TRBV30 forward primers and a C-beta reverse primer. TCRdb re-called the multiplex PCR reads through MiXCR, storing one row per CDR3 protein. The repertoire consists of about 84,000 distinct CDR3 sequences, with around 70% occurring once and the leading ten covering roughly a fifth.

This clonotype showed up many times. This TCR came from a man aged 40-55 years with primary liver carcinoma and hepatitis B virus infection. Sequencing input: liver tumor tissue from sampling region 1. Stated subset: tumor region T1, superior pole. This chain links TRBV19 with TRBJ2-5; perhaps TRBD1 as D (5 bases). The CDR3 DNA is TGTGCCAGTAGGCCGACGGACAAGACGACCCAGTACTTC. Translating it yields CASRPTDKTTQYF.